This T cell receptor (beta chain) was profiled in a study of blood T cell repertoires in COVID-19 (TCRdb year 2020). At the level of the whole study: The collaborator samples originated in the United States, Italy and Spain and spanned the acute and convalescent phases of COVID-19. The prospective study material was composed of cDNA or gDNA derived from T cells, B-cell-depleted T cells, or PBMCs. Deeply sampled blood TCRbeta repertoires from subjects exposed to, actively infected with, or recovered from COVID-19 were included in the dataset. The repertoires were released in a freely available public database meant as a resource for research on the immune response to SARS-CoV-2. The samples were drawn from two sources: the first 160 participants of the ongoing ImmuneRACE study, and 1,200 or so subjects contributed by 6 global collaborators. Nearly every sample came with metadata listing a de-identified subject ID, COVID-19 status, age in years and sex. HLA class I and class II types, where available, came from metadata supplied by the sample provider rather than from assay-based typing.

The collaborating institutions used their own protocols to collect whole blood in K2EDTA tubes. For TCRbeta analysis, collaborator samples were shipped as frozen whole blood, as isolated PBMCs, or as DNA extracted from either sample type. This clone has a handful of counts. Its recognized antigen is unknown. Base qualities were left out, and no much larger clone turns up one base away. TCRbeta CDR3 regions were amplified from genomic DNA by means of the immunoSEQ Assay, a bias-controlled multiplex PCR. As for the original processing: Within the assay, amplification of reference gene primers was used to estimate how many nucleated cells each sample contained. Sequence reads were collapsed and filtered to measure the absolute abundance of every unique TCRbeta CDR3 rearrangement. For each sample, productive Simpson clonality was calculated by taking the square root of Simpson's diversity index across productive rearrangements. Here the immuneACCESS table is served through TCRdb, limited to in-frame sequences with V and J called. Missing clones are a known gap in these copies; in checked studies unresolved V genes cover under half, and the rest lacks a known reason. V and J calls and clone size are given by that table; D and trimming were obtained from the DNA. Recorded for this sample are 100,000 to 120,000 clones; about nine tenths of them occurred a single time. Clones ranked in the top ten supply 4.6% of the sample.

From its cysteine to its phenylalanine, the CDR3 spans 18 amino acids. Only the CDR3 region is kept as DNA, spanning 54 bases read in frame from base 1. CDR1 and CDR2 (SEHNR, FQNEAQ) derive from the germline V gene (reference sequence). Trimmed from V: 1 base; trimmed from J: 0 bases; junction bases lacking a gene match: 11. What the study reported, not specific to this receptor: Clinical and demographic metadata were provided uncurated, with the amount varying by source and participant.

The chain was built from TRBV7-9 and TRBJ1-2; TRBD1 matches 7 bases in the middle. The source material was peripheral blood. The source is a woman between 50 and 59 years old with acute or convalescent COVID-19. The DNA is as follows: TGTGCCAGCAGCTTAGGGACAGGCTTAAGCGTTACTAACTATGGCTACACCTTC. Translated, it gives CASSLGTGLSVTNYGYTF. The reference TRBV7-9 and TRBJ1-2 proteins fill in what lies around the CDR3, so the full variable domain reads DTGVSQNPRHKITKRGQNVTFRCDPISEHNRLYWYRQTLGQGPEFLTYFQNEAQLEKSRLLSDRFSAERPKGSFSTLEIQRTEQGDSAMYLCASSLGTGLSVTNYGYTFGSGTRLTVV.